These 32 T cell receptor beta chains originate from one sample sequenced in a study of PD-1 blockade in classical Hodgkin lymphoma. Every patient had relapsed following autologous stem cell transplantation, and cohorts differed in brentuximab vedotin exposure. Only in-frame clones appear in the TCRdb table, and some are missing; sequencing was by immunoSEQ multiplex PCR. The sample has about 66,000 clones, about 64% seen once. The sequencing used peripheral blood mononuclear cells (PBMCs), collected before the second cycle of nivolumab. The receptor set was obtained from a human donor with classical Hodgkin lymphoma.

This clone was counted between two and nine times. In DNA, the CDR3 is TGTGCCAGCAGTTTACAGGGCTATGGCTACACCTTC. Residues: CASSLQGYGYTF. The gene calls are TRBV28 and TRBJ1-2; tentatively, D is TRBD1 (5 bases). The CDR3 length is 12 residues. The germline V gene encodes CDR1 MDHEN and CDR2 SYDVKM. Deletions cut 2 bases from V and 4 bases from J, with 5 bases between.

The sample holds a few counts of this clone. The rearrangement links TRBV6-6 to TRBJ2-2; 8 bases match TRBD2. Unmatched junction bases numbered 4, after V lost 2 bases and J lost 5 bases. The germline V gene encodes CDR1 MNHNY and CDR2 SVGAGI (reference sequence). The CDR3 runs 15 residues. The CDR3 region is CASSYMASGTGELFF. CDR3 coding DNA: TGTGCCAGCAGTTACATGGCTAGCGGGACCGGGGAGCTGTTTTTT.

This clone occurred many times. CDR3 amino acids: CAVYFQGSGYTF. The CDR3 DNA follows: TGTGCCGTTTACTTCCAGGGTAGCGGCTACACCTTC. The genes are TRBV28 and TRBJ1-2, with a possible D match to TRBD1 (5 bases). Germline V gene data show CDR1 as MDHEN and CDR2 as SYDVKM. The V gene lost 11 bases and the J gene lost 8 bases, with 18 bases spanning the gap. This CDR3 comprises 12 residues.

This clone was detected only once. The genes are TRBV11-1 and TRBJ2-7; D possibly corresponds to TRBD1 (6 bases). Germline lookup yields CDR1 SGHAT and CDR2 FQDESV (reference sequence). The V and J ends lost 5 bases and 2 bases respectively, with 16 bases between them. The CDR3 length is 15 residues. The CDR3 protein is CASSDFRGPPYEQYF. CDR3 nucleotide sequence: TGTGCCAGCAGCGACTTCAGGGGTCCGCCCTACGAGCAGTACTTC.

This clone has a single count. The J gene is TRBJ2-1, the V gene TRBV19; D is perhaps TRBD1 (6 bases). The germline CDR1 and CDR2 sequences are LNHDA and SQIVND (reference sequence). V lost 5 bases and J lost 6, with 14 bases in between. The CDR3 sequence is 14 residues long. The CDR3 spells CASSPQGISNEQFF. Written as DNA, the CDR3 is TGTGCCAGTAGTCCCCAGGGGATTAGCAATGAGCAGTTCTTC.

The CDR3 coding sequence is TGTGCCAGCAGCTCTGACTGGGACAAGGGAAATGAGCAGTTCTTC. It translates to CASSSDWDKGNEQFF. The rearrangement links TRBV27 to TRBJ2-1; a possible D gene is TRBD1 (6 bases). This CDR3 comprises 15 residues. CDR1 is MNHEY, CDR2 SMNVEV, per germline (reference sequence). V gave up 6 bases and J gave up 7 bases, with 19 bases separating them.

A single count supports this clone. The genes are TRBV27 and TRBJ2-2; 14 positions match TRBD2. Losses at the gene ends were 4 bases for V and 8 bases for J; bases not matched to a gene: 12. The CDR3 has 18 amino acids. The germline CDR1 and CDR2 sequences are MNHEY and SMNVEV (reference sequence). CDR3 region: CASSSSWGLAGVGGELFF. CDR3 nucleotide sequence: TGTGCCAGCAGTTCATCATGGGGACTAGCGGGAGTAGGAGGGGAGCTGTTTTTT.

This chain links TRBV10-2 with TRBJ1-1, with D possibly TRBD1 on 6 matching bases. The V gene's germline CDR1 is WSHSY and CDR2 SAAADI. The ends were cut back, 6 bases at V and 1 base at J, with 9 bases in the middle. CDR3 length equals 13 residues. CDR3 coding DNA: TGCGCCAGCAGAGAGACAGGGAACACTGAAGCTTTCTTT. Translated, it gives CASRETGNTEAFF.

The chain is built from TRBV5-1 and TRBJ1-3, with D unresolved. Looked up from germline, CDR1 is SGHRS and CDR2 is YFSETQ. The CDR3 has 13 amino acids. V gave up 4 bases and J gave up 2 bases, with 7 bases separating them. CDR3 region: CASSPVAGNTIYF. The CDR3 DNA reads TGCGCCAGCAGCCCAGTGGCTGGAAACACCATATATTTT.

This clone occurred a few times. The rearrangement joins TRBV5-1 to TRBJ1-3, with a tentative D call TRBD1 (5 bases). Trimming took 4 bases from V and 2 from J, leaving 10 bases between them. CDR1 SGHRS and CDR2 YFSETQ come from the germline V gene. The CDR3 spans 14 residues. The CDR3 DNA reads TGCGCCAGCAGCCTAGAACAGGCTGGAAACACCATATATTTT. Translated, it gives CASSLEQAGNTIYF.

This clone was observed once. This sequence joins TRBV5-8 and TRBJ1-3; maybe TRBD1 (5 bases). This CDR3 is 15 amino acids long. CDR1 SGHTS and CDR2 YDEGEE come from the germline V gene. The V gene lost 4 bases and the J gene lost 0 bases, with 11 bases spanning the gap. The CDR3 nucleotides are TGTGCCAGCAGCATAGGGGTATTCTCTGGAAACACCATATATTTT. This codes for CASSIGVFSGNTIYF.

This chain connects TRBV6-1 to TRBJ1-5; no reliable D call. The CDR3 has 15 residues. Germline lookup yields CDR1 MNHNS and CDR2 SASEGT. V was pared by 7 bases and J by 8 bases, with 21 bases between. The CDR3 sequence is CASTRPGGGFEPQHF. The DNA for the CDR3 is TGTGCCAGCACTCGCCCGGGAGGTGGATTCGAGCCCCAGCATTTT.

The V gene is TRBV11-2, the J gene TRBJ1-1; D uncertain. This CDR3 spans 12 amino acids. With 5 bases removed from V and 1 base from J, the gap between germline ends came to 5 bases. Germline lookup yields CDR1 SGHAT and CDR2 FQNNGV. The DNA of the CDR3 is TGTGCCAGCAGCCGGTCGAACACTGAAGCTTTCTTT. Amino acid sequence: CASSRSNTEAFF.

The rearrangement links TRBV7-9 to TRBJ1-4; D is undetermined. Germline V gene data show CDR1 as SEHNR and CDR2 as FQNEAQ (reference sequence). The V gene lost 5 bases and the J gene lost 8 bases, with 15 bases spanning the gap. The CDR3 spans 14 residues. The CDR3 bases are TGTGCCAGCAGCCCGTGGCGGTCGGACGAAAAACTGTTTTTT. It codes for CASSPWRSDEKLFF.

The chain links TRBV6-1 to TRBJ2-3, with D uncertain. CDR1 MNHNS and CDR2 SASEGT come from the germline V gene. The CDR3 covers 14 residues. Trimming cost V 2 bases and J 6 bases, with 12 bases left between them. The CDR3 loop is CASSEFSVLDTQYF. CDR3 in DNA: TGTGCCAGCAGTGAATTCAGCGTTCTGGATACGCAGTATTTT.

The V call is TRBV12-5, the J call TRBJ2-5, with D possibly matching TRBD2 (7 bases). V was cut by 0 bases and J by 8 bases, with 13 bases left in between. Per germline, CDR1 LGHNT and CDR2 FRNRAP. The CDR3 runs 14 residues. Here the CDR3 reads CASGLVLSGGTQYF. In DNA form, the CDR3 reads TGTGCTAGTGGTTTGGTACTGTCGGGGGGCACCCAGTACTTC.

The rearrangement uses TRBV30 and TRBJ1-4; 7 bases line up with TRBD1. There are 23 residues in the CDR3. Germline assignment: CDR1 GTSNPN and CDR2 SVGIG (reference sequence). Losses at the gene ends were 3 bases for V and 2 bases for J; bases not matched to a gene: 30. CDR3 region: CAWSVWALIWTGGGIETNEKLFF. The CDR3 DNA reads as TGTGCCTGGAGCGTGTGGGCCCTGATCTGGACAGGAGGGGGTATAGAGACTAATGAAAAACTGTTTTTT. The entire variable domain, with the rest obtained from reference TRBV30 and TRBJ1-4, is as follows: SQTIHQWPATLVQPVGSPLSLECTVEGTSNPNLYWYRQAAGRGLQLLFYSVGIGQISSEVPQNLSASRPQDRQFILSSKKLLLSDSGFYLCAWSVWALIWTGGGIETNEKLFFGSGTQLSVL.

The genes are TRBV4-2 and TRBJ1-4; D perhaps matches TRBD1 (6 bases). The length of the CDR3 is 16 residues. From germline, CDR1 is LGHNA and CDR2 YNFKEQ. V was trimmed by 4 bases and J by 0 bases, leaving 12 bases between them. The CDR3 bases are TGTGCCAGCAGCCGCCAAGACAGGTCAACTAATGAAAAACTGTTTTTT. Amino acid sequence: CASSRQDRSTNEKLFF.

J is TRBJ1-1 and V is TRBV18, with D uncertain. This CDR3 contains 15 residues. Trimming stripped 3 bases from V and 2 bases from J, with 13 bases between. Germline V lookup: CDR1 KGHSH, CDR2 LQKENI. The DNA for the CDR3 is TGTGCCAGCTCACCTCCCTCGAGAAGCAACACTGAAGCTTTCTTT. The encoded protein is CASSPPSRSNTEAFF.

The count of this clone is one. This rearrangement joins TRBV7-9 to TRBJ1-5; perhaps TRBD1 as D (6 bases). This CDR3 is built from 13 residues. Germline CDR1 is SEHNR and CDR2 is FQNEAQ (reference sequence). The V end lost 2 bases, the J end lost 14 bases, and 16 bases lay between the germline ends. In DNA form, the CDR3 reads TGTGCCAGCAGCTTATCGGGTGGACAGAGAAAGCATTTT. Translating gives CASSLSGGQRKHF. Full variable domain (rest looked up from reference TRBV7-9 and TRBJ1-5): DTGVSQNPRHKITKRGQNVTFRCDPISEHNRLYWYRQTLGQGPEFLTYFQNEAQLEKSRLLSDRFSAERPKGSFSTLEIQRTEQGDSAMYLCASSLSGGQRKHFGDGTRLSIL.

The V gene is TRBV30, the J gene TRBJ1-6, with TRBD1 matching over 10 bases. Germline CDR1 reads GTSNPN; CDR2 reads SVGIG (reference sequence). Trimming at V came to 8 bases and at J to 8 bases, leaving 6 bases not matched to a gene. This CDR3 is 13 amino acids long. CDR3 sequence reads: CALAGTGDSPLHF. CDR3 nucleotide sequence: TGTGCCCTGGCTGGGACAGGGGATTCACCCCTCCACTTT.

The CDR3 reads CATTPVQSYGYTF. The CDR3 DNA reads as TGTGCCACCACCCCGGTTCAGTCCTATGGCTACACCTTC. This chain joins TRBV28 and TRBJ1-2; D remains ambiguous. Germline CDR1 reads MDHEN; CDR2 reads SYDVKM. V was cut by 10 bases and J by 4 bases, with 16 bases left in between. This CDR3 has 13 residues.

CDR3 region: CASSPDREKQFF. Written as DNA, the CDR3 is TGTGCCAGCAGCCCCGACAGGGAAAAGCAGTTCTTC. V usage is TRBV5-4 and J usage is TRBJ2-1; 7 bases are shared with TRBD1. Losses at the gene ends were 4 bases for V and 11 bases for J; bases not matched to a gene: 6. The CDR3 spans 12 residues. CDR1 is SGHNT, CDR2 YYREEE, per germline (reference sequence).

The V gene is TRBV5-1, the J gene TRBJ2-4; D is ambiguous. Germline V CDR1 and CDR2: SGHRS, YFSETQ. This CDR3 has 13 residues. Trimming shortened V by 0 bases and J by 5 bases, and 6 bases separated the two germline ends. CDR3 DNA: TGCGCCAGCAGCTTGGGCACTCAAAACATTCAGTACTTC. Its protein product is CASSLGTQNIQYF.

The chain recombines TRBV9 with TRBJ1-2; D is uncertain. Trimming took off 2 bases at V and 6 bases at J, with 17 bases between the two ends. Germline V gene data show CDR1 as SGDLS and CDR2 as YYNGEE. The CDR3 spans 15 residues. CDR3 in amino acids: CASSVSSVGMDGYTF. CDR3 nucleotides: TGTGCCAGCAGCGTGAGTTCCGTGGGGATGGATGGCTACACCTTC. Drawing the rest from reference TRBV9 and TRBJ1-2, the complete variable domain is DSGVTQTPKHLITATGQRVTLRCSPRSGDLSVYWYQQSLDQGLQFLIQYYNGEERAKGNILERFSAQQFPDLHSELNLSSLELGDSALYFCASSVSSVGMDGYTFGSGTRLTVV.

The chain couples TRBV11-2 to TRBJ1-1; the D gene is possibly TRBD1 (5 bases). Trimming shortened V by 1 base and J by 3 bases, and 12 bases separated the two germline ends. The CDR3 covers 15 residues. The germline gives CDR1 SGHAT, CDR2 FQNNGV. CDR3 residues: CASSLGPDKYTEAFF. In DNA, the CDR3 is TGTGCCAGCAGCTTAGGCCCGGACAAATACACTGAAGCTTTCTTT.

The V and J genes are TRBV10-3 and TRBJ1-2; D ambiguous. CDR3 size: 14 residues. Germline lookup yields CDR1 ENHRY and CDR2 SYGVKD. V was clipped by 0 bases and J by 0 bases, with 5 bases between them. The CDR3 reads CAISESQANYGYTF. The CDR3 nucleotides read TGTGCCATCAGTGAGTCGCAGGCTAACTATGGCTACACCTTC.

The chain has TRBV4-1 and TRBJ2-7; 13 bases agree with TRBD2. Germline CDR1 and CDR2: MGHRA and YSYEKL. Trimming at V came to 3 bases and at J to 2 bases, leaving 1 base not matched to a gene. The CDR3 covers 15 residues. The CDR3 DNA reads as TGCGCCAGCAGCCAGGGACTAGCGGGGACCTACGAGCAGTACTTC. Amino acid sequence: CASSQGLAGTYEQYF.

This chain uses TRBV28 with TRBJ2-2, with D hard to call. CDR1 MDHEN and CDR2 SYDVKM come from the germline V gene. The CDR3 loop spans 15 amino acids. V was cut by 5 bases and J by 2 bases, with 12 bases left in between. The CDR3 reads CASSPSVGNTGELFF. The CDR3 region has the DNA TGTGCCAGCAGTCCCTCGGTCGGCAACACCGGGGAGCTGTTTTTT.

This clone has only a few counts. The sample holds other DNA sequences that translate to the same CDR3. The chain links TRBV7-9 to TRBJ2-1, with 7 bases fitting TRBD2. Germline values: CDR1 SEHNR, CDR2 FQNEAQ (reference sequence). J was trimmed by 10 bases and V by 1 base; bases with no gene match: 4. The CDR3 is made up of 13 amino acids. The CDR3 bases are TGTGCCAGCAGCTTAGAGGGCGGGGGAGAGCAGTTCTTC. Encoded protein: CASSLEGGGEQFF. The variable domain in full, with the rest retrieved from reference TRBV7-9 and TRBJ2-1, is DTGVSQNPRHKITKRGQNVTFRCDPISEHNRLYWYRQTLGQGPEFLTYFQNEAQLEKSRLLSDRFSAERPKGSFSTLEIQRTEQGDSAMYLCASSLEGGGEQFFGPGTRLTVL.

V gene TRBV5-1 combines with J gene TRBJ2-1, with a tentative D call TRBD1 (6 bases). V lost 0 bases and J 8 bases, leaving 12 bases between the germline ends. The germline V gene encodes CDR1 SGHRS and CDR2 YFSETQ. CDR3 length: 14 amino acids. The CDR3 spells CASSLVTGLDEQFF. CDR3 bases: TGCGCCAGCAGCTTGGTAACAGGGCTGGATGAGCAGTTCTTC.

The chain joins TRBV29-1 to TRBJ1-1, with no clear D. The germline CDR1 and CDR2 sequences are SQVTM and ANQGSEA. The CDR3 is 12 residues long. V lost 6 bases to trimming and J lost 6 bases, with 14 bases between them. The CDR3 sequence: CSVKSTRPEAFF. CDR3 nucleotide sequence: TGCAGCGTGAAGAGCACGAGACCTGAAGCTTTCTTT.